Below are 27 T cell receptor beta chains sequenced from a single sample in a study of T-cell memory formation after mild COVID-19. MiXCR was run by TCRdb on the 5' RACE reads, yielding one entry per CDR3 protein. The sample carries over 130,000 distinct CDR3 sequences, 14% to 15% recorded once. The sequencing sample was made of PBMCs or a T cell subset sorted from them (not recorded which). These receptors were taken from an adult woman who had mild COVID-19 (a few samples of this study predate the infection). Cell type and time point are not known.

The chain uses TRBV29-1 and TRBJ2-3, with D possibly being TRBD1 or TRBD2 (5 bases each). The germline V gene encodes CDR1 SQVTM and CDR2 ANQGSEA. The CDR3 extends over 15 amino acids. V was clipped by 2 bases and J by 5 bases, with 17 bases between them. In nucleotides, the CDR3 is TGCAGCGTTGAATACGGGGCGGAGGAGGTAGATACGCAGTATTTT. This encodes CSVEYGAEEVDTQYF.

This clonotype has more than one count but fewer than ten. The CDR3 region has the DNA TGTGCCAGCAGTTACAACGCGGGCTCGCACCCTAACAATGAGCAGTTCTTC. This sequence encodes CASSYNAGSHPNNEQFF. The V call is TRBV6-2 or TRBV6-3, the J call TRBJ2-1, with a weak D call TRBD2 (5 bases). The germline V gene has CDR1 MNHEY and CDR2 SVGEGT. The V and J ends lost 2 bases and 5 bases respectively, with 19 bases between them. The CDR3 runs to 17 residues.

This clonotype was observed a few times. V is TRBV13 and J is TRBJ2-1; no definite D call. Germline assignment: CDR1 PRHDT and CDR2 FYEKMQ (reference sequence). CDR3 length: 11 residues. Trimming cost V 6 bases and J 9 bases, with 9 bases left between them. CDR3 residues: CASSTAIEQFF. CDR3 sequence (DNA): TGTGCCAGCAGTACCGCTATTGAGCAGTTCTTC.

The V and J genes are TRBV7-2 and TRBJ2-7; TRBD1 is a possible D gene (6 bases). Germline-derived CDR1 and CDR2 are SGHTA and FQGNSA. V was trimmed by 5 bases and J by 5 bases, leaving 19 bases between them. This CDR3 has 15 amino acids. The CDR3 DNA reads TGTGCCAGCAGCGCCGGGACACCCGCCCCCCACGAGCAGTACTTC. Its protein product is CASSAGTPAPHEQYF.

The sample holds a few counts of this clonotype. The gene calls are TRBV7-2 and TRBJ2-5; 8 bases fit TRBD2. V shed 4 bases and J 0 bases; nucleotides not matched to a gene: 19. From germline, CDR1 is SGHTA and CDR2 FQGNSA. This CDR3 contains 20 residues. CDR3 DNA sequence: TGTGCCAGCAGCTCGTGGGGCTATGATGGCGGGAGGCAGTACCAAGAGACCCAGTACTTC. Translation gives CASSSWGYDGGRQYQETQYF.

This clonotype was seen more than once but under ten times. The rearrangement uses TRBV29-1 and TRBJ1-2, with a possible D match to TRBD1 (6 bases). Germline V gene sequence: CDR1 SQVTM, CDR2 ANQGSEA. V lost 4 bases to trimming and J lost 3 bases, with 24 bases between them. CDR3 size: 17 residues. CDR3 sequence reads: CSVVPEGGTGLYYGYTF. CDR3 bases: TGCAGCGTTGTCCCGGAGGGGGGAACGGGTTTGTACTATGGCTACACCTTC.

The chain employs TRBV24-1 and TRBJ2-3; the D gene is possibly TRBD2 (5 bases). Germline CDR1 is KGHDR and CDR2 is SFDVKD. This CDR3 region has 10 residues. The germline V and J ends were trimmed by 9 bases and 5 bases, with 5 bases remaining between them. CDR3 DNA sequence: TGTGCCACCGGAGGAGATACGCAGTATTTT. This gives the protein CATGGDTQYF.

In this sample, this clonotype turned up a few times. The V call is TRBV4-3, the J call TRBJ1-2; D unresolved. CDR1 and CDR2 (germline): LGHNA, YSLEER. The CDR3 totals 18 residues. The V and J ends lost 0 bases and 0 bases respectively, with 17 bases between them. The CDR3 reads CASSQESPEHWTNYGYTF. CDR3 DNA sequence: TGCGCCAGCAGCCAAGAAAGCCCTGAACATTGGACTAACTATGGCTACACCTTC.

The rearrangement uses TRBV12-5 and TRBJ2-1, with D possibly being TRBD1 or TRBD2 (5 bases each). This CDR3 is 15 amino acids long. V shed 3 bases and J shed 10 bases, with 19 bases lying between them. Germline lookup yields CDR1 LGHNT and CDR2 FRNRAP. The CDR3 DNA reads TGTGCTAGTGGTTTATCGGGCCGGGACCACCTCGAGCAGTTCTTC. Protein: CASGLSGRDHLEQFF.

In this sample, this clonotype turned up a few times. The CDR3 loop is CASSQETFYEQYF. The CDR3 bases are TGTGCCAGCAGCCAAGAAACCTTCTACGAGCAGTACTTC. V and J are TRBV7-9 and TRBJ2-7; D is uncertain. The CDR3 sequence is 13 residues long. CDR1 and CDR2 (germline): SEHNR, FQNEAQ (reference sequence). Trimming shortened V by 5 bases and J by 3 bases, and 11 bases separated the two germline ends.

Written as DNA, the CDR3 is TGTGCCAGCGGGACGTCCTATGGCTACACCTTC. Its translation: CASGTSYGYTF. V and J are TRBV6-1 and TRBJ1-2; D possibly corresponds to TRBD1 (5 bases). The V and J ends lost 8 bases and 4 bases respectively, with 8 bases between them. The CDR3 sequence is 11 residues long. Germline V gene sequence: CDR1 MNHNS, CDR2 SASEGT.

The table lists this clonotype with a few counts. This sequence joins TRBV5-1 and TRBJ2-7, with 7 nucleotides matching TRBD2. CDR1 is SGHRS and CDR2 is YFSETQ in the germline V gene. The CDR3 spans 14 residues. With 4 bases clipped from V and 3 bases from J, the junction kept 7 bases outside the gene matches. In DNA form, the CDR3 reads TGCGCCAGCAGCAGTGGTCGCGGGAGCTACGAGCAGTACTTC. Translated: CASSSGRGSYEQYF.

This clonotype was seen many times. The chain combines TRBV5-1 with TRBJ2-1; D gene uncertain. V was cut by 3 bases and J by 2 bases, with 21 bases left in between. This CDR3 has 18 amino acids. Germline loops: CDR1 SGHRS, CDR2 YFSETQ. CDR3 coding DNA: TGCGCCAGCAGCTCAGGAACAAGGCCCCTGGGAACCTACAATGAGCAGTTCTTC. Encoded protein: CASSSGTRPLGTYNEQFF. The full variable domain, completed using reference TRBV5-1 and TRBJ2-1, is KAGVTQTPRYLIKTRGQQVTLSCSPISGHRSVSWYQQTPGQGLQFLFEYFSETQRNKGNFPGRFSGRQFSNSRSEMNVSTLELGDSALYLCASSSGTRPLGTYNEQFFGPGTRLTVL.

V usage is TRBV7-3 and J usage is TRBJ2-3; D not resolved. CDR1 and CDR2 from the germline V gene are SGHTA and FQGTGA. Trimming pared 4 bases from V and 2 bases from J, leaving 16 bases between. The CDR3 has 16 residues. As DNA, the CDR3 is TGTGCCAGCAGCTCCCTGGGGATGGAGACCACAGATACGCAGTATTTT. Protein sequence: CASSSLGMETTDTQYF.

This clonotype was recorded a few times. The chain joins TRBV3-1 to TRBJ2-2, with TRBD1 matching over 9 bases. J lost 5 bases, V lost 8 bases, and 9 bases had no gene match. CDR1 and CDR2 (germline): LGHDT, YNNKEL (reference sequence). The CDR3 totals 15 residues. CDR3 in DNA: TGTGCCAGCCTGCCGGGACAGGGCTATACCGGGGAGCTGTTTTTT. Its translation: CASLPGQGYTGELFF. The whole variable domain, filled in from reference TRBV3-1 and TRBJ2-2, reads DTAVSQTPKYLVTQMGNDKSIKCEQNLGHDTMYWYKQDSKKFLKIMFSYNNKELIINETVPNRFSPKSPDKAHLNLHINSLELGDSAVYFCASLPGQGYTGELFFGEGSRLTVL.

This clonotype was recorded at least ten times. The chain is built from TRBV5-1 and TRBJ2-3, with D maybe TRBD1 (5 bases). Germline V CDR1 and CDR2: SGHRS, YFSETQ. The length of the CDR3 is 13 residues. Trimming left V 1 base short and J 4 bases short, with 7 bases between. CDR3 protein: CASSLTGSDTQYF. The DNA of the CDR3 is TGCGCCAGCAGCTTGACAGGCTCAGATACGCAGTATTTT.

CDR3 nucleotide sequence: TGCGCCAGCAGTACGACAGGGACGACCTATGGCTACACCTTC. Protein product: CASSTTGTTYGYTF. The chain combines TRBV4-1 with TRBJ1-2; 7 nucleotides line up with TRBD1. Germline CDR1 reads MGHRA; CDR2 reads YSYEKL. This CDR3 contains 14 residues. V shed 6 bases, J shed 4 bases, and the junction held 8 bases outside the gene matches.

This sequence joins TRBV4-1 and TRBJ2-2; 11 bases are shared with TRBD2. CDR3 size: 16 residues. CDR1 is MGHRA, CDR2 YSYEKL, per germline. V gave up 4 bases and J gave up 5 bases; unmatched junction bases: 6. CDR3 residues: CASSPWTSGSTGELFF. CDR3 sequence (DNA): TGCGCCAGCAGCCCCTGGACTAGCGGGTCGACCGGGGAGCTGTTTTTT.

The rearrangement joins TRBV10-3 to TRBJ1-1; D unclear. The germline gives CDR1 ENHRY, CDR2 SYGVKD. V shed 6 bases and J shed 1 base, with 6 bases lying between them. The CDR3 totals 12 residues. The CDR3 region is CAIRQPNTEAFF. The CDR3 DNA reads as TGTGCCATCAGACAACCGAACACTGAAGCTTTCTTT.

This clonotype ranks as medium-sized. V usage is TRBV20-1 and J usage is TRBJ1-1; 9 positions agree with TRBD1. V shed 1 base, J shed 3 bases, and the junction held 0 bases outside the gene matches. The CDR3 totals 13 residues. Germline V gene data show CDR1 as DFQATT and CDR2 as SNEGSKA (reference sequence). The CDR3 bases are TGCAGTGCTAGAGGGACAGGGGACACTGAAGCTTTCTTT. It translates to CSARGTGDTEAFF.

In DNA form, the CDR3 reads TGTGCCAGCAGCCAGACAGGGAACGGGGAGCTGTTTTTT. Protein product: CASSQTGNGELFF. The rearrangement uses TRBV4-2 and TRBJ2-2; 7 bases are a match to TRBD1. J gave up 7 bases and V 3 bases, and 2 bases lay outside the gene matches. Germline V gene sequence: CDR1 LGHNA, CDR2 YNFKEQ. The CDR3 contains 13 residues.

The genes are TRBV13 and TRBJ2-7, with 10 bases fitting TRBD2. The CDR3 is made up of 14 amino acids. Germline CDR1 reads PRHDT; CDR2 reads FYEKMQ (reference sequence). V gave up 4 bases and J gave up 2 bases; unmatched junction bases: 2. The CDR3 DNA follows: TGTGCCAGCAGCTCTAGCGGGAGCACCTACGAGCAGTACTTC. This sequence encodes CASSSSGSTYEQYF.

The rearrangement uses TRBV7-9 and TRBJ2-3; D unclear. The germline V and J ends were trimmed by 2 bases and 3 bases, with 6 bases remaining between them. The CDR3 sequence is 13 residues long. Germline CDR1 reads SEHNR; CDR2 reads FQNEAQ (reference sequence). The CDR3 here is CASSLSITDTQYF. Written as DNA, the CDR3 is TGTGCCAGCAGCTTATCGATTACAGATACGCAGTATTTT.

This clonotype has ten or more counts. The chain has TRBV5-1 and TRBJ2-2; 7 bases fit TRBD1. CDR1 and CDR2 from the germline V gene are SGHRS and YFSETQ. Germline trimming cut 5 bases from V and 6 bases from J; bases unmatched to any gene: 7. The length of the CDR3 is 14 residues. The CDR3: CASRLTGMAGELFF. As DNA, the CDR3 is TGCGCCAGCAGGTTGACAGGGATGGCCGGGGAGCTGTTTTTT.

This clonotype was seen many times. The V gene is TRBV5-6, the J gene TRBJ2-7, with D tentatively TRBD2 (5 bases). V lost 0 bases to trimming and J lost 2 bases, with 9 bases between them. Germline CDR1 and CDR2: SGHDT and YYEEEE. The CDR3 runs to 14 residues. The CDR3 sequence: CASSLGERTYEQYF. The CDR3 coding sequence is TGTGCCAGCAGCTTGGGGGAGAGGACCTACGAGCAGTACTTC.

In this sample, this clonotype turned up a few times. The chain couples TRBV4-1 to TRBJ2-1, with a possible D match to TRBD1 (5 bases). Germline lookup yields CDR1 MGHRA and CDR2 YSYEKL. The V gene lost 4 bases and the J gene lost 3 bases, with 13 bases spanning the gap. This CDR3 is built from 15 residues. CDR3 nucleotides: TGCGCCAGCAGCCCCCCTAGGACAATCTACAATGAGCAGTTCTTC. As protein: CASSPPRTIYNEQFF.

This clonotype was seen more than once but under ten times. The chain is built from TRBV6-5 and TRBJ2-3; 11 bases line up with TRBD2. Germline values: CDR1 MNHEY, CDR2 SVGAGI. The CDR3 contains 20 residues. Losses at the gene ends were 2 bases for V and 1 base for J; bases not matched to a gene: 14. CDR3 residues: CASSYTYDPKLAGGTDTQYF. CDR3 in DNA: TGTGCCAGCAGTTACACCTACGACCCGAAACTAGCGGGGGGCACAGATACGCAGTATTTT.